The 18 T cell receptor beta chains below were found in one sample sequenced in a study of shared T cell receptors in the human thymus. Produced via immunoSEQ multiplex PCR; TCRdb's table is partial and in-frame only. The sample has roughly 500,000 clones, roughly 74% seen once. The same sample was also used in a study of human thymus T cells.

Specimen: thymocytes. These receptors all come from a boy under two years old with a congenital heart defect.

This chain joins TRBV27 and TRBJ2-3; 10 bases are a match to TRBD2. CDR1 is MNHEY and CDR2 is SMNVEV in the germline V gene (reference sequence). V lost 4 bases, J lost 3 bases, and 10 bases stayed unmatched. The CDR3 has 17 residues. CDR3 sequence reads: CASSSFTSLAGTDTQYF. As DNA, the CDR3 is TGTGCCAGCAGTTCCTTTACCTCACTAGCGGGGACAGATACGCAGTATTTT.

This chain joins TRBV9 and TRBJ2-2; a weak D match, TRBD2 (7 bases). Germline V gene data show CDR1 as SGDLS and CDR2 as YYNGEE. The CDR3 spans 16 residues. V was clipped by 3 bases and J by 4 bases, with 16 bases between them. The CDR3 loop is CASSGTRGAPTGELFF. DNA of the CDR3: TGTGCCAGCAGCGGGACTCGGGGGGCGCCCACCGGGGAGCTGTTTTTT.

The V call is TRBV30, the J call TRBJ2-7, with D perhaps matching TRBD2 (6 bases). Germline-derived CDR1 and CDR2 are GTSNPN and SVGIG (reference sequence). The CDR3 loop spans 14 amino acids. V was shortened by 2 bases and J by 3 bases, with 14 bases between the two germline ends. CDR3 loop: CAWSRGRGGYEQYF. The CDR3 region has the DNA TGTGCCTGGAGTCGGGGTCGGGGAGGCTACGAGCAGTACTTC.

The J gene is TRBJ1-1, the V gene TRBV7-9, with TRBD1 as a possible D gene (5 bases). The CDR3 spans 14 residues. V gave up 5 bases and J gave up 4 bases, with 14 bases separating them. Looked up from germline, CDR1 is SEHNR and CDR2 is FQNEAQ (reference sequence). Written as DNA, the CDR3 is TGTGCCAGCAGCCCCCTCGGGAGGGGCACTGAAGCTTTCTTT. Translated: CASSPLGRGTEAFF.

The chain is built from TRBV2 and TRBJ1-3; D is possibly TRBD1 (5 bases). With 4 bases removed from V and 0 bases from J, the gap between germline ends came to 22 bases. The length of the CDR3 is 19 residues. The germline gives CDR1 SNHLY, CDR2 FYNNEI. CDR3 loop: CASSGGFGRRQYSGNTIYF. CDR3 bases: TGTGCCAGCAGTGGAGGTTTCGGAAGACGACAGTACTCTGGAAACACCATATATTTT.

This chain links TRBV29-1 with TRBJ1-1; no firm D call. V lost 3 bases to trimming and J lost 0 bases, with 11 bases between them. The CDR3 totals 14 residues. Per germline, CDR1 SQVTM and CDR2 ANQGSEA. The CDR3 is CSVEEALMNTEAFF. Here the CDR3 DNA reads TGCAGCGTTGAGGAGGCCCTCATGAACACTGAAGCTTTCTTT.

This clone was seen just once. The chain combines TRBV20-1 with TRBJ2-4; 15 bases align to TRBD2. CDR3 length: 10 residues. CDR1 DFQATT and CDR2 SNEGSKA come from the germline V gene (reference sequence). With V trimmed by 6 bases and J by 15 bases, 0 bases remained unmatched. CDR3 DNA: TGCAGTGCGGGACTAGCGGGAGGGTACTTC. The encoded protein is CSAGLAGGYF.

V and J are TRBV2 and TRBJ2-7; 9 nucleotides match TRBD1. Germline-derived CDR1 and CDR2 are SNHLY and FYNNEI. V lost 2 bases, J lost 5 bases, and 10 bases stayed unmatched. CDR3 length: 16 amino acids. CDR3 sequence reads: CASSESSGTGRNEQYF. As DNA, the CDR3 is TGTGCCAGCAGTGAATCCTCGGGGACAGGGAGGAACGAGCAGTACTTC.

The chain joins TRBV27 to TRBJ2-1; maybe TRBD2 (6 bases). This CDR3 has 15 amino acids. Looked up from germline, CDR1 is MNHEY and CDR2 is SMNVEV (reference sequence). Between the trimmed V and J ends, which lost 6 bases and 8 bases, there was a span of 20 bases. The DNA of the CDR3 is TGTGCCAGCAGAGCCACCGGGGACTGGTCCGATGAGCAGTTCTTC. Its protein is CASRATGDWSDEQFF.

This clone turned up a few times. The V and J genes are TRBV5-1 and TRBJ1-4; weak D call: TRBD1 (5 bases). Germline-derived CDR1 and CDR2 are SGHRS and YFSETQ. Trimming pared 1 base from V and 8 bases from J, leaving 15 bases between. The CDR3 loop spans 15 amino acids. CDR3 sequence (DNA): TGCGCCAGCAGCTTGTCTGGCAGGGTCGGAGAAAAACTGTTTTTT. Residues: CASSLSGRVGEKLFF.

This clone has a single count. V gene TRBV4-2 combines with J gene TRBJ2-3, with TRBD2 matching 13 bases. The V gene end was trimmed by 4 bases and the J gene end by 1 base; junction bases not matched to a gene: 17. CDR3 size: 21 residues. The germline CDR1 and CDR2 sequences are LGHNA and YNFKEQ. The CDR3 DNA is TGTGCCAGCAGCCGATCACAACTCGGACTAGCGGGAGCCCCTTGCACAGATACGCAGTATTTT. This sequence encodes CASSRSQLGLAGAPCTDTQYF.

The chain has TRBV7-9 and TRBJ1-2; D unclear. Germline V gene sequence: CDR1 SEHNR, CDR2 FQNEAQ (reference sequence). The V end was cut by 5 bases, the J end by 4 bases, with 14 bases between. This CDR3 region has 14 residues. Here the CDR3 DNA reads TGTGCCAGCAGCCCCAACGACCACAGCTATGGCTACACCTTC. It specifies CASSPNDHSYGYTF. Filled out from reference TRBV7-9 and TRBJ1-2, the complete variable domain reads DTGVSQNPRHKITKRGQNVTFRCDPISEHNRLYWYRQTLGQGPEFLTYFQNEAQLEKSRLLSDRFSAERPKGSFSTLEIQRTEQGDSAMYLCASSPNDHSYGYTFGSGTRLTVV.

V is TRBV30 and J is TRBJ1-1; D remains ambiguous. Germline lookup yields CDR1 GTSNPN and CDR2 SVGIG (reference sequence). Trimming removed 3 bases from V and 0 bases from J, with 5 bases in between. The CDR3 sequence is 12 residues long. CDR3 region: CAWSGVNTEAFF. DNA for the CDR3: TGTGCCTGGAGCGGGGTGAACACTGAAGCTTTCTTT.

V is TRBV30 and J is TRBJ2-1, with D hard to call. V lost 0 bases and J lost 0, with 12 bases in between. Germline CDR1 is GTSNPN and CDR2 is SVGIG (reference sequence). The CDR3 runs to 16 residues. The chain's CDR3 is CAWSVVGRSSYNEQFF. The CDR3, as DNA: TGTGCCTGGAGTGTGGTCGGCCGGAGCTCCTACAATGAGCAGTTCTTC.

In its sample, this clone was seen a few times. The V gene is TRBV4-3, the J gene TRBJ2-4; TRBD2 matches at 9 bases. This CDR3 region has 18 residues. Losses at the gene ends were 0 bases for V and 2 bases for J; bases not matched to a gene: 8. The germline gives CDR1 LGHNA, CDR2 YSLEER. The CDR3 bases are TGCGCCAGCAGCCAAGAGCGGGAGGGCCTGGGAACCAAAAACATTCAGTACTTC. Translated, it gives CASSQEREGLGTKNIQYF.

The gene calls are TRBV19 and TRBJ2-7; 7 nucleotides line up with TRBD1. CDR1 and CDR2 from the germline V gene are LNHDA and SQIVND (reference sequence). V lost 3 bases and J lost 7; bases outside the gene matches: 18. The CDR3 has 17 amino acids. The CDR3 loop is CASSIPSRQGDMLEQYF. The DNA for the CDR3 is TGTGCCAGTAGTATCCCATCGAGACAGGGTGACATGTTAGAGCAGTACTTC.

This sequence joins TRBV5-1 and TRBJ2-1; TRBD2 agrees at 8 bases. The germline gives CDR1 SGHRS, CDR2 YFSETQ. The junction had 13 bases not matched to a gene; V was cut back by 3 bases and J by 8 bases. The CDR3 covers 16 residues. CDR3 nucleotides: TGCGCCAGCAGCTCCCGCTGGGGCGGGAGGTTTGATGAGCAGTTCTTC. This sequence encodes CASSSRWGGRFDEQFF.

This clone was recorded once. Here the CDR3 DNA reads TGTGCCAGCAGTCGCCGTGACTACCGGGACAGGGGGCGCTTGGGCGAAAAACTGTTTTTT. As protein: CASSRRDYRDRGRLGEKLFF. The chain uses TRBV27 and TRBJ1-4; TRBD1 aligns across 12 bases. The length of the CDR3 is 20 residues. The J segment lost 8 bases and the V segment lost 5 bases, leaving 21 bases of the junction unmatched. Germline CDR1 MNHEY, CDR2 SMNVEV (reference sequence).